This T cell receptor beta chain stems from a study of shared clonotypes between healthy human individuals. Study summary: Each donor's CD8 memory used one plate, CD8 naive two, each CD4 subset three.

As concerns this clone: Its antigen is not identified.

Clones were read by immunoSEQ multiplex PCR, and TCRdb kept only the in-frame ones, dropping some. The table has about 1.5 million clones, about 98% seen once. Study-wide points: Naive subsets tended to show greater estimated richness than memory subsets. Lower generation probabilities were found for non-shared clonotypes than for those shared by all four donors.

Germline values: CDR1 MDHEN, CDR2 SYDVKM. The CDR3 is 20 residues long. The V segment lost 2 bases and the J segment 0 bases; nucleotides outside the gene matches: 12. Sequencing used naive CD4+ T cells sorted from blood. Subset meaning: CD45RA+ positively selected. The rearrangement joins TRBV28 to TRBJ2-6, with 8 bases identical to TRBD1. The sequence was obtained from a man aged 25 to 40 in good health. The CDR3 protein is CASSLEIKGTGLSGANVLTF. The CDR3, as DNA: TGTGCCAGCAGTTTAGAGATTAAGGGGACAGGCCTCTCTGGGGCCAACGTCCTGACTTTC.